Below are 18 T cell receptor beta chains sequenced from a single sample in a study of T cell responses to AZD1222 COVID-19 vaccine. Some clones are missing from TCRdb's copy, which holds only in-frame ones; the method was immunoSEQ multiplex PCR. This table has 100,000 or so clones, approximately 90% appearing once. Specimen: peripheral blood, collected on day 0 of AZD1222 vaccination. The receptors here all came from an adult in good health.

J is TRBJ2-1 and V is TRBV6-5; D ambiguous. Per the germline V gene, CDR1 is MNHEY and CDR2 is SVGAGI. V dropped 4 bases and J dropped 5 bases, with 12 bases sitting between them. This CDR3 spans 14 amino acids. DNA for the CDR3: TGTGCCAGCAGTTCCCCTGGGATAAACAATGAGCAGTTCTTC. Translated: CASSSPGINNEQFF.

V is TRBV9 and J is TRBJ1-6; D unresolved. The CDR3 has 15 residues. Germline loops: CDR1 SGDLS, CDR2 YYNGEE. The V end lost 4 bases, the J end lost 5 bases, and 13 bases lay between the germline ends. The CDR3 region is CASSPSVADNSPLHF. The CDR3 bases are TGTGCCAGCAGCCCCAGTGTGGCGGATAATTCACCCCTCCACTTT.

The J gene is TRBJ1-1, the V gene TRBV12-3 or TRBV12-4, with unresolved D. The CDR3 is 12 residues long. Trimming removed 6 bases at V and 5 bases at J, with 10 bases between. In DNA, the CDR3 is TGTGCCAGCAGCCTAATAGTTACTGAAGCTTTCTTT. It translates to CASSLIVTEAFF.

The genes are TRBV15 and TRBJ1-5; 7 nucleotides align to TRBD1. The length of the CDR3 is 15 residues. Germline loops: CDR1 LNHNV, CDR2 YYDKDF (reference sequence). V shed 5 bases, J shed 2 bases, and the junction held 6 bases outside the gene matches. The CDR3 is CATSRDTGGNQPQHF. CDR3 in DNA: TGTGCCACCAGCCGGGACACAGGGGGCAATCAGCCCCAGCATTTT. The full variable domain, in which reference TRBV15 and TRBJ1-5 provide the parts outside the CDR3, is DAMVIQNPRYQVTQFGKPVTLSCSQTLNHNVMYWYQQKSSQAPKLLFHYYDKDFNNEADTPDNFQSRRPNTSFCFLDIRSPGLGDTAMYLCATSRDTGGNQPQHFGDGTRLSIL.

This chain joins TRBV28 and TRBJ1-3, with D possibly being TRBD1 (5 bases). Deletions cut 7 bases from V and 0 bases from J, with 10 bases between. The germline V gene encodes CDR1 MDHEN and CDR2 SYDVKM. The CDR3 covers 14 residues. CDR3 sequence: CASNPGPSGNTIYF. The CDR3 nucleotides are TGTGCCAGCAACCCGGGACCCTCTGGAAACACCATATATTTT. Full variable domain (rest looked up from reference TRBV28 and TRBJ1-3): DVKVTQSSRYLVKRTGEKVFLECVQDMDHENMFWYRQDPGLGLRLIYFSYDVKMKEKGDIPEGYSVSREKKERFSLILESASTNQTSMYLCASNPGPSGNTIYFGEGSWLTVV.

The V gene is TRBV7-9, the J gene TRBJ1-2; D possibly corresponds to TRBD1 (5 bases). The CDR3 totals 13 residues. Germline values: CDR1 SEHNR, CDR2 FQNEAQ (reference sequence). Deletions cut 4 bases from V and 8 bases from J, with 14 bases between. This chain's CDR3 is CASSSGAGKGYTF. Here the CDR3 DNA reads TGTGCCAGCAGCTCCGGGGCAGGGAAAGGCTACACCTTC.

The chain uses TRBV6-2 or TRBV6-3 and TRBJ1-2, with D unresolved. Between the trimmed V and J ends, which lost 1 base and 8 bases, there was a span of 11 bases. The CDR3 runs to 13 residues. Germline V gene sequence: CDR1 MNHEY, CDR2 SVGEGT. For the CDR3, the DNA is TGTGCCAGCAGTTACTGGAGGGATCGCGGCTACACCTTC. This codes for CASSYWRDRGYTF.

V is TRBV6-2 or TRBV6-3 and J is TRBJ2-1; 10 bases match TRBD2. With 2 bases clipped from V and 8 bases from J, the junction kept 6 bases outside the gene matches. This CDR3 region has 15 residues. Per germline, CDR1 MNHEY and CDR2 SVGEGT. Written as DNA, the CDR3 is TGTGCCAGCAGTTACCCTAGCGGGAGTCGGGATGAGCAGTTCTTC. Translation gives CASSYPSGSRDEQFF.

J is TRBJ1-1 and V is TRBV9; D unresolved. V was pared by 4 bases and J by 8 bases, with 12 bases between. Germline V lookup: CDR1 SGDLS, CDR2 YYNGEE. This CDR3 region has 12 residues. Here the CDR3 reads CASSPDGPEAFF. The CDR3 nucleotides read TGTGCCAGCAGCCCGGACGGACCGGAAGCTTTCTTT. The entire variable domain, with the rest obtained from reference TRBV9 and TRBJ1-1, is as follows: DSGVTQTPKHLITATGQRVTLRCSPRSGDLSVYWYQQSLDQGLQFLIQYYNGEERAKGNILERFSAQQFPDLHSELNLSSLELGDSALYFCASSPDGPEAFFGQGTRLTVV.

The chain recombines TRBV27 with TRBJ1-6; D is undetermined. V dropped 8 bases and J dropped 1 base, with 6 bases sitting between them. There are 13 residues in the CDR3. From germline, CDR1 is MNHEY and CDR2 SMNVEV (reference sequence). The CDR3: CASWNSYNSPLHF. Written as DNA, the CDR3 is TGTGCCAGCTGGAATTCCTATAATTCACCCCTCCACTTT.

The CDR3 spells CASSRGQGFTGELFF. CDR3 DNA: TGTGCCAGCAGCCGCGGACAGGGATTTACCGGGGAGCTGTTTTTT. This chain connects TRBV27 to TRBJ2-2; TRBD1 aligns across 8 bases. Germline-derived CDR1 and CDR2 are MNHEY and SMNVEV (reference sequence). Trimming cost V 6 bases and J 5 bases; bases outside gene matches: 8. The CDR3 covers 15 residues.

The rearrangement uses TRBV10-3 and TRBJ1-5, with 8 bases aligning to TRBD1. Unmatched junction bases numbered 5, after V lost 5 bases and J lost 2 bases. The CDR3 covers 15 residues. Germline CDR1 reads ENHRY; CDR2 reads SYGVKD. The CDR3 sequence is CAISHGQGGNQPQHF. As DNA, the CDR3 is TGTGCCATCAGTCATGGACAGGGCGGCAATCAGCCCCAGCATTTT.

This sequence joins TRBV6-2 or TRBV6-3 and TRBJ2-1; 8 positions agree with TRBD2. The V gene end was trimmed by 2 bases and the J gene end by 6 bases; junction bases not matched to a gene: 6. Germline CDR1 MNHEY, CDR2 SVGEGT. There are 15 residues in the CDR3. In DNA form, the CDR3 reads TGTGCCAGCAGTTACGGCCTAGCGGGCCGCAATGAGCAGTTCTTC. This sequence encodes CASSYGLAGRNEQFF.

The chain has TRBV2 and TRBJ2-3; TRBD1 or TRBD2 may be the D gene (5 bases each). The CDR3 has 13 residues. V gave up 10 bases and J gave up 2 bases, with 13 bases separating them. CDR1 SNHLY and CDR2 FYNNEI come from the germline V gene. CDR3 loop: CATVRDPTDTQYF. CDR3 DNA: TGTGCCACCGTCCGGGACCCCACAGATACGCAGTATTTT.

The V call is TRBV5-1, the J call TRBJ2-2; D possibly corresponds to TRBD2 (6 bases). Germline assignment: CDR1 SGHRS and CDR2 YFSETQ. The CDR3 spans 15 residues. Deletions cut 2 bases from V and 5 bases from J, with 13 bases between. The CDR3 loop is CASSLGGMETGELFF. The CDR3 coding sequence is TGCGCCAGCAGCTTAGGCGGGATGGAAACCGGGGAGCTGTTTTTT.

Turning to this clone: A read error may produce the germline difference seen at one junction end. The chain recombines TRBV15 with TRBJ1-1, with TRBD1 as a possible D gene (5 bases). The CDR3 runs 12 residues. In germline, CDR1 is LNHNV, CDR2 YYDKDF (reference sequence). DNA for the CDR3: TGTGCCACCAGGAGTCCAGGGACTGGAGCTTTCTTT. Protein product: CATRSPGTGAFF.

The chain employs TRBV19 and TRBJ1-5, with TRBD1 as a possible D gene (5 bases). The CDR3 totals 15 residues. The V and J ends lost 6 bases and 4 bases respectively, with 16 bases between them. Germline-derived CDR1 and CDR2 are LNHDA and SQIVND (reference sequence). The CDR3 nucleotides read TGTGCCAGTAGCCCATCCGGGACTGAGAATCAGCCCCAGCATTTT. Amino acids: CASSPSGTENQPQHF.

This clone was found once. The rearrangement links TRBV5-8 to TRBJ1-1, with D unclear. The CDR3 loop spans 15 amino acids. Germline CDR1 SGHTS, CDR2 YDEGEE. V shed 5 bases and J shed 0 bases, with 14 bases lying between them. The chain's CDR3 is CASSYGEALNTEAFF. CDR3 DNA sequence: TGTGCCAGCAGTTACGGGGAAGCGTTGAACACTGAAGCTTTCTTT.